The source of this T cell receptor beta chain is a study of cytotoxic CD8 clonotypes in ibrutinib-treated CLL. Across the study: The response samples were taken once patients had been treated for a median of around eleven months, range 6 to 36. Average yields of approximately 230,000 productive templates and tens of thousands of productive rearrangements characterized the samples. Regarding the study as a whole: Circulating CD8+ T-cell counts were tracked by baseline clonality, which exceeded that of age-matched healthy donors.

The CDR3 has 14 amino acids. V lost 0 bases, J lost 4 bases, and 7 bases lay in between. Germline CDR1 and CDR2: SGHRS and YFSETQ. Using immunoSEQ multiplex PCR, the repertoire was profiled, and TCRdb retains in-frame clones only, with some absent. The sample has over 140,000 clones; around 81% are singletons. With regard to this clone: Its antigen remains unidentified.

The gene calls are TRBV5-1 and TRBJ2-2, with unresolved D. This material consisted of PBMCs, taken after 36 months of ibrutinib treatment. The sequence derives from a human donor with chronic lymphocytic leukemia. The CDR3 is CASSLEESTGELFF. Here the CDR3 DNA reads TGCGCCAGCAGCTTGGAGGAGTCCACCGGGGAGCTGTTTTTT. The full variable domain, rest sourced from reference TRBV5-1 and TRBJ2-2, is KAGVTQTPRYLIKTRGQQVTLSCSPISGHRSVSWYQQTPGQGLQFLFEYFSETQRNKGNFPGRFSGRQFSNSRSEMNVSTLELGDSALYLCASSLEESTGELFFGEGSRLTVL.